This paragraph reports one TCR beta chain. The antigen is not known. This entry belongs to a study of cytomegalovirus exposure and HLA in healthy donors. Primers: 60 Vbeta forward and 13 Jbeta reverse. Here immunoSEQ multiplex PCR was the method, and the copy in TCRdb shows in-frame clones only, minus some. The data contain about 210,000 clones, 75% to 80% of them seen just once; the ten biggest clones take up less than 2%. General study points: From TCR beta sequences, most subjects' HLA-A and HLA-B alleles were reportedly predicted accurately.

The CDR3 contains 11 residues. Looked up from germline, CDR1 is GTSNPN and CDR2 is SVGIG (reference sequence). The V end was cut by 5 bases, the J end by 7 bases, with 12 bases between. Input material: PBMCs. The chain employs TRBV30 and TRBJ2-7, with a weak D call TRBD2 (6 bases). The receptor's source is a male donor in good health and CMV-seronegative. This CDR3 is CAWGGFVEQYF. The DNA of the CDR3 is TGTGCCTGGGGGGGGTTCGTGGAGCAGTACTTC.